This TCR beta chain was observed in a study of beta chain features in type 1 diabetes. Reverse transcription of all isolated RNA meant that expressed TCRB transcripts were sequenced. Here immunoSEQ multiplex PCR was the method, and the copy in TCRdb shows in-frame clones only, minus some. The sample holds 630,000 or so clones; over 12% are singletons and the top ten take around 0.04%. Study observations and caveats: TCRB CDR3s were moderately but significantly shorter in Type 1 diabetes patients in all four CD4+ subsets.

This clone was detected a few times. Its target is not known. The sequenced sample was naive CD4+ T cells from blood. The receptor was isolated from a man between 18 and 35 years old with type 1 diabetes.

In DNA, the CDR3 is TGCGCCAGCAGCCAAGGAGGCAGCTCCAATGAGCAGTTCTTC. It specifies CASSQGGSSNEQFF. The chain carries TRBV4-1 and TRBJ2-1; D not resolved. V was clipped by 1 base and J by 6 bases, with 10 bases between them. Germline CDR1 is MGHRA and CDR2 is YSYEKL. The CDR3 length is 14 residues.